A selection of T cell receptor beta chains follows, all from one sample in a study of Graves' ophthalmopathy and Graves' hyperthyroidism. From the multiplex PCR reads, TCRdb called clonotypes with MiXCR, one entry per CDR3 protein. The table includes roughly 610,000 distinct CDR3 sequences, 22% detected once. The sample consisted of peripheral blood. The receptor set was obtained from a woman aged 18-29 years with stable Graves' hyperthyroidism. Some clones in this sample may be carry-over from other donors' samples. CDR3s include the opening cysteine and the closing phenylalanine or tryptophan. The order of the fields is clone size, J gene, V gene, D gene, CDR3 DNA, CDR3 protein. A D gene is named only where the DNA matches it firmly. Expanded clones get a size class; other rows say once, few or many, or leave the size out.

>many|TRBJ2-7|TRBV6-1|TRBD1
TGTGCCAGCAGCTGGGACAGGTCCTACGAGCAGTACTTC
CASSWDRSYEQYF
>-|TRBJ1-1|TRBV12-3/TRBV12-4|TRBD1
TGTGCCAGCAGGGATGGACAGGGTTCAGCTTTCTTT
CASRDGQGSAFF
>many|TRBJ2-4|TRBV6-1|TRBD1
TGTGCCACCCTAGACAGGGGAGAGGCCAAAAACATTAAGTACTTC
CATLDRGEAKNIKYF
>few|TRBJ1-5|TRBV5-5|TRBD1
TGTGCCAGCAGCCAGACAGGGCGTGAGCAGCCCCAGCATTTT
CASSQTGREQPQHF
>many|TRBJ1-3|TRBV3-1|-
TGTGCCAGCAGCCAATTTCGCAGCAACTCTGGAAACACCATATATTTT
CASSQFRSNSGNTIYF
>many|TRBJ2-5|TRBV6-1|-
TGTGCCAGCAGTCCACGGGCCACACTGGAGACCCAGTACTTC
CASSPRATLETQYF
>few|TRBJ2-5|TRBV6-1|-
TGTGCCAGCAAAAAGACAGGCGCCCAAGAGACCCAGTACTTC
CASKKTGAQETQYF
>many|TRBJ1-1|TRBV9|TRBD1
TGTGCCAGCAGCGAACCGGGACAGCAGAACACTGAAGCTTTCTTT
CASSEPGQQNTEAFF
>many|TRBJ1-1|TRBV2|-
TGTGCCAGCAGTGAAACGGTGGGCCCTGAAGCTTTCTTT
CASSETVGPEAFF
>many|TRBJ2-2|TRBV19|-
TGTGCCAGTAGTATAGTGCTGGAGATCACCGGGGAGCTGTTTTTT
CASSIVLEITGELFF
>many|TRBJ1-1|TRBV12-3/TRBV12-4|-
TGTGCCAGCAGCTGGACAATTGAAGCTTTCTTT
CASSWTIEAFF
>many|TRBJ2-5|TRBV15|TRBD2
TGTGCCACCAGCGGGGGACTAGCCCAAGAGACCCAGTACTTC
CATSGGLAQETQYF
>-|TRBJ1-2|TRBV2|-
TGTGCCAGCAGTGAAGCTACAGGTTTCATCTATGGCTACACCTTC
CASSEATGFIYGYTF
>-|TRBJ1-5|TRBV27|-
TGTGCCAGCAGTCTGGAGGGGGATGGGAGCAATCAGCCCCAGCATTTT
CASSLEGDGSNQPQHF
>few|TRBJ2-2|TRBV7-2|-
TGTGCCAGCAGCTTAGCGGGGGGATCGAACACCGGGGAGCTGTTTTTT
CASSLAGGSNTGELFF
>few|TRBJ2-7|TRBV29-1|TRBD2
TGCAGCGGTAGACTAGCGGGGAACTACGAGCAGTACTTC
CSGRLAGNYEQYF
>few|TRBJ2-5|TRBV6-1|TRBD2
TGTGCCAGCAGTGAAGTGAGCGGGAAGACCCAGTACTTC
CASSEVSGKTQYF
>many|TRBJ1-2|TRBV28|-
TGTGCCAGCAGTTGGCAGAACTATGGCTACACCTTC
CASSWQNYGYTF
>-|TRBJ2-5|TRBV7-3|-
TGTGCCAGCAGTCCCGGGCGTTTTGGAGAGACCCAGTACTTC
CASSPGRFGETQYF
>many|TRBJ2-7|TRBV6-5|TRBD2
TGTGCCAGCAGTTACGGGGGGGACCCTAACGAGCAGTACTTC
CASSYGGDPNEQYF
>many|TRBJ2-7|TRBV2|-
TGTGCCAGCAGTGAAGGTGGCAGTGGCTACGAGCAGTACTTC
CASSEGGSGYEQYF
>many|TRBJ2-7|TRBV12-3/TRBV12-4|TRBD2
TGTGCCAGCAGTATAGGGGACTATGATGGGGAGCAGTACTTC
CASSIGDYDGEQYF
>many|TRBJ2-2|TRBV6-2/TRBV6-3|TRBD1
TGTGCCAGCAGTTACTCGAGTACAGGGGGTGACATCGGGGAGCTGTTTTTT
CASSYSSTGGDIGELFF
>few|TRBJ1-5|TRBV30|-
TGTGCCTGGAGTAGGTCAGTTAGCAATCAGCCCCAGCATTTT
CAWSRSVSNQPQHF
>many|TRBJ1-1|TRBV7-9|TRBD1
TGTGCCAGCAGCTCGGGACAGGGGTCTGAAGCTTTCTTT
CASSSGQGSEAFF
>few|TRBJ2-5|TRBV2|TRBD2
TGTGCCAGCAGTTTAAGCGGGGGGGCGTCCCAGTACTTC
CASSLSGGASQYF
>many|TRBJ1-2|TRBV5-1|TRBD1
TGCGCCAGCAGCAAGGGACAGCTCGCAGGCTATGGCTACACCTTC
CASSKGQLAGYGYTF
>-|TRBJ1-2|TRBV6-2/TRBV6-3|TRBD1
TGTGCCAGCAGTTATCTACCTACGCACAGGGGGCTTGACTATGGCTACACCTTC
CASSYLPTHRGLDYGYTF
>many|TRBJ1-6|TRBV12-3/TRBV12-4|TRBD1
TGTGCCAGCAGTTCCCGACAGGGGGCGCGAACACCCCTCCACTTT
CASSSRQGARTPLHF
>many|TRBJ2-2|TRBV12-3/TRBV12-4|-
TGTGCCAGCAATCAGGGGAACACCGGGGAGCTGTTTTTT
CASNQGNTGELFF
>-|TRBJ1-2|TRBV3-1|-
TGTGCCAGCAGCCAAGGGACGGATGGCTATGGCTACACCTTC
CASSQGTDGYGYTF
>-|TRBJ1-5|TRBV6-2/TRBV6-3|-
TGTGCCAGCAGTTACCCAACGACAGGTGGCAATCAGCCCCAGCATTTT
CASSYPTTGGNQPQHF
>many|TRBJ2-2|TRBV12-3/TRBV12-4|-
TGTGCCAGCAGTTTAGGCCCCAGGAACTGGGCGAACACCGGGGAGCTGTTTTTT
CASSLGPRNWANTGELFF
>many|TRBJ1-2|TRBV29-1|TRBD1
TGCAGCGTAAACGCAGGGGGCGGCTACACCTTC
CSVNAGGGYTF